The rows below give T cell receptor beta chains drawn from one sample of a study of T cell responses to AZD1222 COVID-19 vaccine. Profiled with immunoSEQ multiplex PCR; TCRdb holds only in-frame clones, not every one. The sample lists around 130,000 clones; 75% to 90% were seen once. The sequencing here drew on peripheral blood, taken on day 0 of AZD1222 vaccination. The receptors here all came from an adult in good health. Both conserved end residues are part of each CDR3. Size tells how often a clone was seen (once, few, many) or the class of an expanded clone, and some rows leave it out.

NA	TRBV19	CASSIGFAHNSPLHF
once	TRBV5-1	CASSLAPGSSYEQYF
NA	TRBV18	CASSPLANTGELFF
NA	TRBV5-1	CASRVGGANTGELFF
once	TRBV3-1/TRBV3-2	CASSPSRASTDTQYF
NA	TRBV6-5	CASRAGSPGAFF
NA	TRBV28	CASSFRYEQYF
NA	TRBV14	CASSQSVGGEQFF
NA	TRBV5-1	CASSLADRGPTDTQYF
once	TRBV5-3	CARRVWRGTSYEQYF
NA	TRBV3-1/TRBV3-2	CASSQDQDSSIIFNYGYTF
NA	TRBV9	CASSVGQGRTDTQYF
NA	TRBV28	CASRTGKAKSNQPQHF
NA	TRBV11-1	CASSLEVAGELFF
NA	TRBV10-3	CATTPLGGADTEAFF
NA	TRBV20-1	CSASNEQFF
NA	TRBV10-3	CAISAQGNVYNEQFF
NA	TRBV28	CASSSARYEQFF
NA	TRBV5-1	CASSTGLGSNEQFF
NA	TRBV9	CASSSQQGDRGSYEQYF
NA	TRBV6-5	CASRRSQGQGSPLHF
NA	TRBV9	CASSDPGQGAWGTGELFF
NA	TRBV4-2	CASSQDPGTGSNEQYF
NA	TRBV7-3	CASSQQGTVGLGGANVLTF
many	TRBV28	CASSFTGLRNSPLHF
NA	TRBV28	CASSLSQGLANTEAFF
NA	TRBV4-2	CASSQARIGTDTYEQYF
NA	TRBV5-1	CASSFRGSSYEQYF
NA	TRBV30	CAWSVGGDQPQHF
NA	TRBV5-8	CASSLYGGGYTF
NA	TRBV6-2/TRBV6-3	CASSGRESANTGELFF
NA	TRBV11-3	CASSLRIAGYNEQFF
NA	TRBV18	CASSTGLAESNEQFF
once	TRBV7-2	CASSPQGTGSGDTQYF
once	TRBV24-1	CATSAGQTSNQPQHF
once	TRBV30	CAWSYSGTGRYEQYF
NA	TRBV6-1	CASSEFTSGANVLTF
NA	TRBV21-1	CASSRLSGGGYGYTF
NA	TRBV30	CAWNRGGPYEQYF
NA	TRBV29-1	CSVETGGSYYGYTF
NA	TRBV19	CASSKDRSFPVSQPQHF
NA	TRBV5-1	CASSLWEMSSYNSPLHF
few	TRBV4-1	CASSQARTSTDTQYF
NA	TRBV10-3	CAISEGEGRHEQYF
NA	TRBV7-9	CASSQAATSGQYF
NA	TRBV28	CASSLGFVAFF
NA	TRBV6-2/TRBV6-3	CASSFNPGEQYF
NA	TRBV18	CASSPASGKINQPQHF
NA	TRBV7-9	CASSLKDGPSTDTQYF
few	TRBV19	CASSIETDTQYF
NA	TRBV4-2	CASNGVAGSREQYF
NA	TRBV4-3	CASSQDQGQEQYF